This T cell receptor beta chain was retrieved from a study of cytomegalovirus exposure and HLA in healthy donors. Regarding the study as a whole: Investigators reported under 200 TCR beta chains as tied to cytomegalovirus.

Concerning this clone: The antigen is undetermined.

This CDR3 region has 13 residues. Unmatched junction bases numbered 3, after V lost 7 bases and J lost 0 bases. The germline gives CDR1 SGDLS, CDR2 YYNGEE. The PCR was carried out with 60 Vbeta primers and 13 Jbeta primers. Data came from immunoSEQ multiplex PCR; TCRdb stores just in-frame clones and leaves some out. The sample holds some 130,000 clones, approximately 80% seen once. This sequence was found in a man aged 25-45 years in good health and CMV-seronegative. The sequencing input was PBMCs. V gene TRBV9 combines with J gene TRBJ1-1, with TRBD1 matching over 7 bases. The CDR3 sequence: CASQQGMNTEAFF. The DNA for the CDR3 is TGTGCCAGCCAACAGGGGATGAACACTGAAGCTTTCTTT.